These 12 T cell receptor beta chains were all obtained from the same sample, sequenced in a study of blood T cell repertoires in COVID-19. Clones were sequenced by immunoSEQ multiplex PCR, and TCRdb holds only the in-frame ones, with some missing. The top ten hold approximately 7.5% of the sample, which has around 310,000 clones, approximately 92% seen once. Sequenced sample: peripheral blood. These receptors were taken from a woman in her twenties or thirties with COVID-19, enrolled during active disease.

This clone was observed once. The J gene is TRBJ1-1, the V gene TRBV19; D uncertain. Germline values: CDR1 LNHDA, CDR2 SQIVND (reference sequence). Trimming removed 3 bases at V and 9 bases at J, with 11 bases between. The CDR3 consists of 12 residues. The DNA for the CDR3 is TGTGCCAGTAGTATCCCCCCGGGGAAAGCTTTCTTT. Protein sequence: CASSIPPGKAFF.

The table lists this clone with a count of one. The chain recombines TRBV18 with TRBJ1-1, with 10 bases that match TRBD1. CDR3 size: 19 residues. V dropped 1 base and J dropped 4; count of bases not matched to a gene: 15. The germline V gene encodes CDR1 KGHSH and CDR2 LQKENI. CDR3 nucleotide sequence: TGTGCCAGCTCACCACTCAACACCGGGACAGGGGAGCGGAGCACTGAAGCTTTCTTT. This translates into CASSPLNTGTGERSTEAFF.

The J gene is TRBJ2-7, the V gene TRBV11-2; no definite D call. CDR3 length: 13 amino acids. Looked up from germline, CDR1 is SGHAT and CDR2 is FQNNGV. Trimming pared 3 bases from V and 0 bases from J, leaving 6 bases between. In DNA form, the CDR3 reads TGTGCCAGCAGCTTTACGAGCTCCTACGAGCAGTACTTC. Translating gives CASSFTSSYEQYF.

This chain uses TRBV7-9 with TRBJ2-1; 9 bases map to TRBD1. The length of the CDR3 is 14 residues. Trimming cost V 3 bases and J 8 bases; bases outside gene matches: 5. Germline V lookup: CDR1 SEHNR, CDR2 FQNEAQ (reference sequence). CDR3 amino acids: CASSLETGGDEQFF. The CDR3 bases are TGTGCCAGCAGCTTGGAGACAGGGGGGGATGAGCAGTTCTTC.

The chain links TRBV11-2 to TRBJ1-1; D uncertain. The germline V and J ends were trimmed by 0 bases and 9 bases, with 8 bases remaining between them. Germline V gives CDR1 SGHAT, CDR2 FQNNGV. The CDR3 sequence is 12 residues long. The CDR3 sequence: CASSLEGSKAFF. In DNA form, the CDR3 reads TGTGCCAGCAGCTTAGAGGGCAGCAAAGCTTTCTTT.

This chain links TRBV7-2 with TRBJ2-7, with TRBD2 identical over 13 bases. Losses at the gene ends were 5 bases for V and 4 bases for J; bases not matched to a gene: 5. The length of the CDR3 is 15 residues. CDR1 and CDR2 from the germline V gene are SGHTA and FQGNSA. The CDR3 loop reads CASSNGLAGVYEQYF. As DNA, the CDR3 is TGTGCCAGCAGCAATGGACTAGCGGGAGTGTACGAGCAGTACTTC.

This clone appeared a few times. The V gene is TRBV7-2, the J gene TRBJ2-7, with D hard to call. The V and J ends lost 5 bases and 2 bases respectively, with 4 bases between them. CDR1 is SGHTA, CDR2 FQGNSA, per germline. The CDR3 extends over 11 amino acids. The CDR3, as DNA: TGTGCCAGCAGCCTTACCTACGAGCAGTACTTC. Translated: CASSLTYEQYF.

The CDR3 spells CASSPGQLTNYGYTF. Here the CDR3 DNA reads TGTGCCAGCAGCCCGGGACAGCTAACTAACTATGGCTACACCTTC. This chain links TRBV7-2 with TRBJ1-2; TRBD1 matches at 7 bases. This CDR3 is built from 15 residues. Per germline, CDR1 SGHTA and CDR2 FQGNSA. The V and J ends lost 5 bases and 0 bases, in that order; junction bases with no gene match: 6. The full variable domain, in which reference TRBV7-2 and TRBJ1-2 provide the parts outside the CDR3, is GAGVSQSPSNKVTEKGKDVELRCDPISGHTALYWYRQSLGQGLEFLIYFQGNSAPDKSGLPSDRFSAERTGGSVSTLTIQRTQQEDSAVYLCASSPGQLTNYGYTFGSGTRLTVV.

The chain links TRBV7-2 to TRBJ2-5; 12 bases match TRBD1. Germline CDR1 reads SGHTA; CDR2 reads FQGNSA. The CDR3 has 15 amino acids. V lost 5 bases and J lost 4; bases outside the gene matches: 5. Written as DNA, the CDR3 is TGTGCCAGCAGCGACCGGGACAGGGGGCCAGAGACCCAGTACTTC. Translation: CASSDRDRGPETQYF.

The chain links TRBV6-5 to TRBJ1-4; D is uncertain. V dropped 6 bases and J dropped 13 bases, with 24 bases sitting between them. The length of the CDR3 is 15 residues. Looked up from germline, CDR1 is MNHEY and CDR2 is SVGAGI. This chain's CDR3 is CASSRVAGGGEPLFF. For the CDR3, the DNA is TGTGCCAGCAGCCGGGTGGCGGGCGGCGGTGAGCCACTGTTTTTT.

CDR3 sequence reads: CASSLVGSLASEQFF. CDR3 coding DNA: TGTGCCAGCAGCTTAGTCGGGAGCCTTGCAAGTGAGCAGTTCTTC. This chain joins TRBV7-2 and TRBJ2-1; D might be TRBD2 (6 bases). CDR1 SGHTA and CDR2 FQGNSA come from the germline V gene. The CDR3 consists of 15 residues. V dropped 1 base and J dropped 9 bases, with 16 bases sitting between them.

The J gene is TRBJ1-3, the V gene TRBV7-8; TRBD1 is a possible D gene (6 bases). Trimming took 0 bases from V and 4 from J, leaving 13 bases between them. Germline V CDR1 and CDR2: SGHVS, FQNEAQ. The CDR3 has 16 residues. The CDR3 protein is CASSLAARGGGNTIYF. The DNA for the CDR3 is TGTGCCAGCAGCTTAGCCGCTAGGGGGGGAGGAAACACCATATATTTT.